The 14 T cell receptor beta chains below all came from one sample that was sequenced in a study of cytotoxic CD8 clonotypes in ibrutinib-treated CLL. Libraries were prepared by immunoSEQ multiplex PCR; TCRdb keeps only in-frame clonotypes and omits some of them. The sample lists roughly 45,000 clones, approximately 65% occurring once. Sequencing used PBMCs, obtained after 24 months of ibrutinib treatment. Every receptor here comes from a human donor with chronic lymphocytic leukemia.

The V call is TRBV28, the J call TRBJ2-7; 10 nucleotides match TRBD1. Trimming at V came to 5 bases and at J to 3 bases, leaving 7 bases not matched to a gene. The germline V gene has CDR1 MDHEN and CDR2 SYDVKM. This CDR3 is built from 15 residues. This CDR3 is CASSPPDRGDYEQYF. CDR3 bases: TGTGCCAGCAGTCCCCCGGACAGGGGGGACTACGAGCAGTACTTC.

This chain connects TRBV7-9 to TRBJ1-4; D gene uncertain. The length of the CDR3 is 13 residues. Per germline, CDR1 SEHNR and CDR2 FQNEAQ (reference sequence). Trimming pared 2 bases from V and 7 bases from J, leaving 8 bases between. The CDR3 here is CASSLSSFEKLFF. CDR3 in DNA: TGTGCCAGCAGCTTAAGCTCATTTGAAAAACTGTTTTTT.

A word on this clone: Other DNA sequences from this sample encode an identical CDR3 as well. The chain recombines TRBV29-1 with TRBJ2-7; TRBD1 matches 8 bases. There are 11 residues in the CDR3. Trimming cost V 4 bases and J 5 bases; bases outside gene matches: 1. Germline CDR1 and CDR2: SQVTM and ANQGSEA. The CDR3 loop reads CSVGRGHEQYF. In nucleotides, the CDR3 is TGCAGCGTTGGCAGGGGGCACGAGCAGTACTTC.

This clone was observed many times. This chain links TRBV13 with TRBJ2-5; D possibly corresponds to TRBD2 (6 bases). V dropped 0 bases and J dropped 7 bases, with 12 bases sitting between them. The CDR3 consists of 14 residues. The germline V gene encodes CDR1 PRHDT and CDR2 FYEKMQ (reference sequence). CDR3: CASSLGGSGGTQYF. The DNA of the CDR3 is TGTGCCAGCAGCTTAGGAGGTAGCGGCGGGACCCAGTACTTC.

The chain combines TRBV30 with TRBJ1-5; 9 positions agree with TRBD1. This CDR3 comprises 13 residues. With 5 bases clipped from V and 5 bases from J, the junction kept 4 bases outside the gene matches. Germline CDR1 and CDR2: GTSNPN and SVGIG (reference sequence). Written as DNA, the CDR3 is TGTGCCTGGGGCCGACAGGGGGATCAGCCCCAGCATTTT. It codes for CAWGRQGDQPQHF.

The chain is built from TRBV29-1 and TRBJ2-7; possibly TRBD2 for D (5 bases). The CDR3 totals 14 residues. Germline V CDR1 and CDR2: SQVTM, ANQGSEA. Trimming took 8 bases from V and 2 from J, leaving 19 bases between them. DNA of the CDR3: TGCAGCAACTCCACTAGATTCGGTGCCTACGAGCAGTACTTC. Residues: CSNSTRFGAYEQYF.

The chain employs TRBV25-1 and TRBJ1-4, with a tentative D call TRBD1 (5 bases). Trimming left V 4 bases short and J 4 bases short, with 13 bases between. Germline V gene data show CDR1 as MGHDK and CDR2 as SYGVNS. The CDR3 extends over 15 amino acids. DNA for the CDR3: TGTGCCAGCAGTGTATTGGCAGGGCTTAATGAAAAACTGTTTTTT. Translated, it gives CASSVLAGLNEKLFF.

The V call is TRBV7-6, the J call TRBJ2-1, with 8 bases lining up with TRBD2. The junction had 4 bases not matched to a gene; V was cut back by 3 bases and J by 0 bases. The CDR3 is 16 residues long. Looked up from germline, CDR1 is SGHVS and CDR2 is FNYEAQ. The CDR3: CASSFGAGDSYNEQFF. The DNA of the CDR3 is TGTGCCAGCAGCTTTGGAGCGGGAGACTCCTACAATGAGCAGTTCTTC. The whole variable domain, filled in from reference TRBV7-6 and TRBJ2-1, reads GAGVSQSPRYKVTKRGQDVALRCDPISGHVSLYWYRQALGQGPEFLTYFNYEAQQDKSGLPNDRFSAERPEGSISTLTIQRTEQRDSAMYRCASSFGAGDSYNEQFFGPGTRLTVL.

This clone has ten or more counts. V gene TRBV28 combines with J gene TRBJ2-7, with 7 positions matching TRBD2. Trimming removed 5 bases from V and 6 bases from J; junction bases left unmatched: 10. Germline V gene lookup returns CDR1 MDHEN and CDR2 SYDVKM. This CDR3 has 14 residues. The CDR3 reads CASSPEGEGSEQYF. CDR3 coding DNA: TGTGCCAGCAGTCCCGAAGGGGAGGGTTCCGAGCAGTACTTC.

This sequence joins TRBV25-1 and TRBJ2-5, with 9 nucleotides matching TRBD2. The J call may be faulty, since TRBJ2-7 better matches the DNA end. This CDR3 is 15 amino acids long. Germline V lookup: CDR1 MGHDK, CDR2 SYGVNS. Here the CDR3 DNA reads TGTGCCAGCAGGGCGGGAGGGGGGAGCTCCTACGAGCAGTACTTC. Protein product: CASRAGGGSSYEQYF.

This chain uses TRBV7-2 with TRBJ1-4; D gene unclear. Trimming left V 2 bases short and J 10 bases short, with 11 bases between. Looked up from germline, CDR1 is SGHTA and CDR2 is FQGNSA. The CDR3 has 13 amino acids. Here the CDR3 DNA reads TGTGCCAGCAGCTTACGGGAGGTCGGAAAACTGTTTTTT. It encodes CASSLREVGKLFF.

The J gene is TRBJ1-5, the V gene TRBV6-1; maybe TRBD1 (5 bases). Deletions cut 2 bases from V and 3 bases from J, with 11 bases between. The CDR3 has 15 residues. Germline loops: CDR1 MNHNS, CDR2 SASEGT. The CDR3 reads CASSETGHHNQPQHF. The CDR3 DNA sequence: TGTGCCAGCAGTGAAACAGGACACCACAATCAGCCCCAGCATTTT.

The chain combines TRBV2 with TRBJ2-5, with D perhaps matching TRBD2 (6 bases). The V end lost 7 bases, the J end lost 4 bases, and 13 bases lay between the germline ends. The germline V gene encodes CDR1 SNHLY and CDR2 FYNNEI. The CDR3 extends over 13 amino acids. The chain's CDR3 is CASTGSRRETQYF. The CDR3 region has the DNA TGTGCCAGCACCGGGAGTAGACGAGAGACCCAGTACTTC.

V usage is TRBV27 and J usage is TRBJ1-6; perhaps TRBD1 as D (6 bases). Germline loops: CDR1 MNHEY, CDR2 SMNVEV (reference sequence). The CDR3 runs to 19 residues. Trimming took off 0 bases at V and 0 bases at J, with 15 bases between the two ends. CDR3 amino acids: CASSLSGAYRSSYNSPLHF. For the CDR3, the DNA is TGTGCCAGCAGTTTATCGGGGGCCTATCGTAGCTCCTATAATTCACCCCTCCACTTT.